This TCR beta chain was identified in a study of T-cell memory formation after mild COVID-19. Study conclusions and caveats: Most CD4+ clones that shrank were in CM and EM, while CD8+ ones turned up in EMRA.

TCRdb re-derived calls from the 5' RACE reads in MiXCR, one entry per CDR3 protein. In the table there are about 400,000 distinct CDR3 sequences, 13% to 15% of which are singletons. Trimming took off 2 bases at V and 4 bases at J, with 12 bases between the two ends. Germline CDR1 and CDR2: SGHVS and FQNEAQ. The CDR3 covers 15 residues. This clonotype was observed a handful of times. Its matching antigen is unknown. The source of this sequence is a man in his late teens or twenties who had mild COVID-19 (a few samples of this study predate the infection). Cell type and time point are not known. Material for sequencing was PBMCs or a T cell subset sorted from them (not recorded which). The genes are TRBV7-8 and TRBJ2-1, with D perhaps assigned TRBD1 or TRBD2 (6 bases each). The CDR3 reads CASSLRGVQYNEQFF. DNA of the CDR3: TGTGCCAGCAGCTTAAGGGGGGTCCAGTACAATGAGCAGTTCTTC. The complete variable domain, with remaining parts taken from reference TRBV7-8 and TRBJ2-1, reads GAGVSQSPRYKVAKRGQDVALRCDPISGHVSLFWYQQALGQGPEFLTYFQNEAQLDKSGLPSDRFFAERPEGSVSTLKIQRTQQEDSAVYLCASSLRGVQYNEQFFGPGTRLTVL.